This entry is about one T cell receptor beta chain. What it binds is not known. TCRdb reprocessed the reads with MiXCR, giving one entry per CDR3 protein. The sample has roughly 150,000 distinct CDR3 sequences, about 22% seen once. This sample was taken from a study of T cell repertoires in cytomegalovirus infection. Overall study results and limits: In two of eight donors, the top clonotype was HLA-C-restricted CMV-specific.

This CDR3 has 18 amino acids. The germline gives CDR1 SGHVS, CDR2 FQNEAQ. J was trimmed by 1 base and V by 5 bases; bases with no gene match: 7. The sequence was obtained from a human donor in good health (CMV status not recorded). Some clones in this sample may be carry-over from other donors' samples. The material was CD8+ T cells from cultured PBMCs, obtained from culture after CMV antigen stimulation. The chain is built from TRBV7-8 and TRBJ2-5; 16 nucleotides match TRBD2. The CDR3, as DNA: TGTGCCAGCAGCCAGGGACTAGCGGGGGGGCCGGGCCAAGAGACCCAGTACTTC. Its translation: CASSQGLAGGPGQETQYF.